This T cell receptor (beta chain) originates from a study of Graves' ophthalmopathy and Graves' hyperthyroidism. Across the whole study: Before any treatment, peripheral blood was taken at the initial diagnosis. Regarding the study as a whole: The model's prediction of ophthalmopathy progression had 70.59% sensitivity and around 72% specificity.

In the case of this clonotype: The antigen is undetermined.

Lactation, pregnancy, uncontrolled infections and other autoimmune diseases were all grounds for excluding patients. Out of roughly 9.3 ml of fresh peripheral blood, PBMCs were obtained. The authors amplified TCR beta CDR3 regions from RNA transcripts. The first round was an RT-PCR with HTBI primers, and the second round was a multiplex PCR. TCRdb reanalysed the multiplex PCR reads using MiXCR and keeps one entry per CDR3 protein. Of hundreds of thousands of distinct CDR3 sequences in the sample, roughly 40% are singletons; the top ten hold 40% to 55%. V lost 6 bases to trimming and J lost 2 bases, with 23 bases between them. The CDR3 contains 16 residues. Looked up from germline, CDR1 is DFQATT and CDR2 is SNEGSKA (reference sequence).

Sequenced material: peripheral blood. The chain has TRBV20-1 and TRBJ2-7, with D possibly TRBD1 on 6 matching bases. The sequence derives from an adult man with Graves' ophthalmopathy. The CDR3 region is CSADRPFTGMAYEQYF. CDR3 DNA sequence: TGCAGTGCGGATCGCCCATTTACAGGGATGGCCTACGAGCAGTACTTC.